The 7 T cell receptor beta chains presented below share a single source sample, sequenced in a study of control samples from healthy donors and cancer patients (dated by TCRdb to 2020 to 2021). Receptors were amplified or captured by the immunoSEQ multiplex PCR assay. The clones in this table, taken by TCRdb from immuneACCESS, are in-frame only. Not every clone is retained; where verified, under half of the shortfall comes from an unresolved V gene, and the cause of the rest is unknown. This sample holds tens of thousands of clones; about 90% were observed only once. 3.5% to 4% of the sample lies in the top ten. Sequenced material: blood. The source is a woman aged 45-65 years in good health.

The chain uses TRBV19 and TRBJ2-7, with 13 bases aligning to TRBD2. V lost 3 bases, J lost 0 bases, and 8 bases stayed unmatched. The CDR3 is made up of 18 amino acids. Germline V gives CDR1 LNHDA, CDR2 SQIVND (reference sequence). The CDR3 DNA reads as TGTGCCAGTAGTATGGGACTAGCGGGATCTTATAGCTCCTACGAGCAGTACTTC. Translation: CASSMGLAGSYSSYEQYF.

The chain uses TRBV9 and TRBJ1-6; no definite D call. V lost 3 bases and J lost 6, with 7 bases in between. The CDR3 totals 13 residues. CDR1 is SGDLS and CDR2 is YYNGEE in the germline V gene. The CDR3: CASSEVGNSPLHF. CDR3 DNA: TGTGCCAGCAGCGAAGTGGGTAATTCACCCCTCCACTTT.

The chain carries TRBV7-2 and TRBJ2-3; maybe TRBD2 (6 bases). This CDR3 spans 18 amino acids. Germline V lookup: CDR1 SGHTA, CDR2 FQGNSA. With 5 bases removed from V and 2 bases from J, the gap between germline ends came to 23 bases. This chain's CDR3 is CASSPGASGLKPTDTQYF. The CDR3 DNA reads TGTGCCAGCAGCCCCGGGGCCAGCGGGCTAAAACCCACAGATACGCAGTATTTT.

The chain uses TRBV28 and TRBJ1-5, with D perhaps TRBD1 (6 bases). The CDR3 is made up of 18 amino acids. CDR1 is MDHEN, CDR2 SYDVKM, per germline. The germline V and J ends were trimmed by 8 bases and 4 bases, with 27 bases remaining between them. The CDR3 reads CASGEGGAGVFGNQPQHF. The CDR3, as DNA: TGTGCCAGCGGAGAAGGGGGGGCAGGGGTCTTTGGGAATCAGCCCCAGCATTTT.

The chain uses TRBV6-4 and TRBJ2-2; D tentatively fits TRBD1 or TRBD2 (6 bases each). V was clipped by 5 bases and J by 0 bases, with 13 bases between them. The CDR3 runs 16 residues. The germline V gene has CDR1 MRHNA and CDR2 SNTAGT. CDR3 protein: CASSLAGQTNTGELFF. CDR3 nucleotides: TGTGCCAGCAGTCTTGCGGGACAAACGAACACCGGGGAGCTGTTTTTT.

The chain employs TRBV11-3 and TRBJ2-1, with 10 bases aligning to TRBD2. The CDR3 runs to 13 residues. J was trimmed by 14 bases and V by 1 base; bases with no gene match: 5. CDR1 is SGHNT, CDR2 YENEEA, per germline. The CDR3 here is CASSLASGRRKFF. The CDR3 region has the DNA TGTGCCAGCAGCTTAGCTAGCGGGAGAAGGAAGTTCTTC.

The rearrangement links TRBV7-2 to TRBJ1-2; the match to TRBD1 covers 7 bases. From germline, CDR1 is SGHTA and CDR2 FQGNSA. This CDR3 spans 15 amino acids. V lost 4 bases, J lost 4 bases, and 9 bases stayed unmatched. The chain's CDR3 is CASSSGGEGGYGYTF. CDR3 DNA sequence: TGTGCCAGCAGCTCAGGGGGTGAGGGGGGCTATGGCTACACCTTC.